One and the same sample provided the 32 T cell receptor beta chains below, sequenced in a study of OX40 agonist ivuxolimab in advanced cancers. Profiling relied on immunoSEQ multiplex PCR, and the TCRdb table lists in-frame clones only, not all of them. This table holds 55,000 to 90,000 clones, approximately 90% found once. The input for sequencing was CD4+ or CD8+ T cells sorted from blood, taken in a trial of the OX40 agonist ivuxolimab. The receptors were sampled from an adult with an advanced solid tumor such as melanoma, head and neck, liver or kidney cancer.

The chain carries TRBV27 and TRBJ1-4; weak D call: TRBD1 (6 bases). The CDR3 loop spans 17 amino acids. Trimming left V 5 bases short and J 5 bases short, with 21 bases between. The germline CDR1 and CDR2 sequences are MNHEY and SMNVEV (reference sequence). The CDR3 here is CASSPYRAPRPNEKLFF. In DNA, the CDR3 is TGTGCCAGCAGTCCCTACAGGGCCCCCCGGCCCAATGAAAAACTGTTTTTT.

V is TRBV5-1 and J is TRBJ1-2; D not certain. V was pared by 0 bases and J by 2 bases, with 5 bases between. This CDR3 spans 13 amino acids. Germline loops: CDR1 SGHRS, CDR2 YFSETQ. Here the CDR3 reads CASSLAQNYGYTF. Written as DNA, the CDR3 is TGCGCCAGCAGCTTGGCGCAAAACTATGGCTACACCTTC.

The DNA for the CDR3 is TGTGCCAGCAGTGAAATGGTCGCCAGGACCCATCAGCCCCAGCATTTT. Translation gives CASSEMVARTHQPQHF. The chain is built from TRBV6-1 and TRBJ1-5; D call uncertain. Germline V lookup: CDR1 MNHNS, CDR2 SASEGT. This CDR3 contains 16 residues. V lost 2 bases, J lost 5 bases, and 16 bases lay in between.

The rearrangement uses TRBV19 and TRBJ2-6; tentatively, D is TRBD1 or TRBD2 (5 bases each). The ends were cut back, 4 bases at V and 4 bases at J, with 17 bases in the middle. From germline, CDR1 is LNHDA and CDR2 SQIVND (reference sequence). This CDR3 is built from 17 residues. As DNA, the CDR3 is TGTGCCAGTAGTAGGGGGATTCAGGGTTCCGGGGCCAACGTCCTGACTTTC. This sequence encodes CASSRGIQGSGANVLTF.

The CDR3 DNA sequence: TGTGCCATCAAACGGGACAGAGGCACAGATACGCAGTATTTT. This codes for CAIKRDRGTDTQYF. This rearrangement joins TRBV10-3 to TRBJ2-3, with 7 positions matching TRBD1. With V trimmed by 7 bases and J by 1 base, 5 bases remained unmatched. The CDR3 contains 14 residues. In germline, CDR1 is ENHRY, CDR2 SYGVKD.

V and J are TRBV28 and TRBJ1-4; D remains unclear. Germline V CDR1 and CDR2: MDHEN, SYDVKM. This CDR3 has 18 residues. The V gene lost 3 bases and the J gene lost 0 bases, with 17 bases spanning the gap. DNA for the CDR3: TGTGCCAGCAGTTTCCCAGCCGGACGGAAAGCAACTAATGAAAAACTGTTTTTT. Residues: CASSFPAGRKATNEKLFF.

A note on this clone: One junction end disagrees with the germline gene, perhaps due to a read error. The chain employs TRBV27 and TRBJ2-3; tentatively, D is TRBD1 (6 bases). The CDR3 runs 13 residues. The germline gives CDR1 MNHEY, CDR2 SMNVEV (reference sequence). The CDR3 region is CASRAPRGDAQYF. DNA of the CDR3: TGTGCCAGCAGAGCACCCAGGGGAGATGCGCAGTATTTT.

J is TRBJ2-5 and V is TRBV4-1; TRBD1 matches at 7 bases. Trimming cost V 3 bases and J 5 bases; bases outside gene matches: 9. The CDR3 totals 15 residues. Germline assignment: CDR1 MGHRA and CDR2 YSYEKL. CDR3 region: CASSQERGRWETQYF. For the CDR3, the DNA is TGCGCCAGCAGCCAGGAAAGGGGGCGCTGGGAGACCCAGTACTTC.

This clone was detected once. For the CDR3, the DNA is TGTGCCAGCAGCGTCGGGACTAGCGGTACCTACGAGCAGTACTTC. This translates into CASSVGTSGTYEQYF. V usage is TRBV5-4 and J usage is TRBJ2-7; 11 nucleotides align to TRBD2. This CDR3 is built from 15 residues. CDR1 is SGHNT, CDR2 YYREEE, per germline (reference sequence). J gave up 2 bases and V 4 bases, and 5 bases lay outside the gene matches.

The chain combines TRBV6-1 with TRBJ2-3, with 7 bases identical to TRBD1. CDR3 length equals 14 residues. Germline assignment: CDR1 MNHNS and CDR2 SASEGT. Trimming cost V 4 bases and J 3 bases; bases outside gene matches: 4. Here the CDR3 reads CASSVPDRTDTQYF. The CDR3, as DNA: TGTGCCAGCAGTGTACCGGACAGGACAGATACGCAGTATTTT.

This chain joins TRBV7-3 and TRBJ1-2, with 8 bases identical to TRBD1. The CDR3 consists of 13 residues. CDR1 SGHTA and CDR2 FQGTGA come from the germline V gene. Trimming cost V 2 bases and J 5 bases; bases outside gene matches: 1. In DNA, the CDR3 is TGTGCCAGCAGCTTAGGACAGGGATATGGCTACACCTTC. Its protein is CASSLGQGYGYTF. The full variable domain, its missing parts supplied by reference TRBV7-3 and TRBJ1-2, is GAGVSQTPSNKVTEKGKYVELRCDPISGHTALYWYRQSLGQGPEFLIYFQGTGAADDSGLPNDRFFAVRPEGSVSTLKIQRTERGDSAVYLCASSLGQGYGYTFGSGTRLTVV.

The chain joins TRBV9 to TRBJ2-5, with D perhaps TRBD1 or TRBD2 (5 bases each). The CDR3 loop spans 16 amino acids. Germline V gene sequence: CDR1 SGDLS, CDR2 YYNGEE. With 2 bases removed from V and 1 base from J, the gap between germline ends came to 15 bases. CDR3 in amino acids: CASSVDVGTPQETQYF. The CDR3 nucleotides read TGTGCCAGCAGCGTCGATGTCGGGACCCCCCAAGAGACCCAGTACTTC.

The chain joins TRBV5-5 to TRBJ1-2; 9 bases agree with TRBD1. The CDR3 loop spans 15 amino acids. CDR1 and CDR2 from the germline V gene are SGHKS and YYEKEE (reference sequence). Germline trimming cut 1 base from V and 8 bases from J; bases unmatched to any gene: 9. The CDR3: CASSLIGTGSKGYTF. As DNA, the CDR3 is TGTGCCAGCAGCTTGATCGGGACAGGGTCTAAAGGCTACACCTTC.

The CDR3 region is CASSRGANVLTF. The CDR3 DNA follows: TGTGCCTCCTCGCGGGGGGCCAACGTCCTGACTTTC. The chain carries TRBV19 and TRBJ2-6, with D unclear. Germline values: CDR1 LNHDA, CDR2 SQIVND (reference sequence). The CDR3 has 12 residues. Trimming cost V 11 bases and J 4 bases, with 9 bases left between them.

CDR3 loop: CAIIAGLAPTDTQYF. The CDR3, as DNA: TGTGCCATCATAGCGGGACTAGCGCCCACAGATACGCAGTATTTT. This sequence joins TRBV10-3 and TRBJ2-3; 10 positions agree with TRBD2. V shed 7 bases and J 2 bases; nucleotides not matched to a gene: 6. Germline V CDR1 and CDR2: ENHRY, SYGVKD. CDR3 size: 15 residues.

The gene calls are TRBV5-5 and TRBJ2-5, with D possibly being TRBD2 (7 bases). V was pared by 4 bases and J by 0 bases, with 10 bases between. Germline CDR1 SGHKS, CDR2 YYEKEE (reference sequence). The CDR3 spans 14 residues. Here the CDR3 DNA reads TGTGCCAGCAGCGGGGGGGCTAACCAAGAGACCCAGTACTTC. As protein: CASSGGANQETQYF.

The chain is built from TRBV7-9 and TRBJ2-4; D possibly corresponds to TRBD2 (7 bases). The CDR3 has 16 residues. Trimming shortened V by 8 bases and J by 9 bases, and 26 bases separated the two germline ends. Germline V gene lookup returns CDR1 SEHNR and CDR2 FQNEAQ (reference sequence). The CDR3 DNA is TGTGCCAGCCAAGAGGGGCGGGGGACAAGGTTCGGCATTCAGTACTTC. This codes for CASQEGRGTRFGIQYF.

For this clone: In the same sample, other DNA sequences code for this CDR3. The chain carries TRBV5-4 and TRBJ2-2; D gene unclear. This CDR3 contains 13 residues. The V end was cut by 0 bases, the J end by 6 bases, with 6 bases between. Germline V gives CDR1 SGHNT, CDR2 YYREEE (reference sequence). For the CDR3, the DNA is TGTGCCAGCAGCTTGGACCACCCCGGGGAGCTGTTTTTT. Amino acid sequence: CASSLDHPGELFF.

This clone was picked up one time. The rearrangement uses TRBV28 and TRBJ1-5; TRBD1 aligns across 10 bases. CDR1 and CDR2 (germline): MDHEN, SYDVKM. The CDR3 covers 14 residues. Trimming took 6 bases from V and 4 from J; bases not matched to a gene: 3. As DNA, the CDR3 is TGTGCCAGCAGAGGACAGGGGGATAATCAGCCCCAGCATTTT. Its translation: CASRGQGDNQPQHF.

The chain recombines TRBV13 with TRBJ2-7; D assignment may be TRBD1 or TRBD2 (5 bases each). Trimming left V 4 bases short and J 4 bases short, with 17 bases between. The germline gives CDR1 PRHDT, CDR2 FYEKMQ (reference sequence). The CDR3 is 15 residues long. The CDR3 loop is CASSSDTGPRYEQYF. The CDR3 DNA follows: TGTGCCAGCAGCTCCGATACGGGACCGAGATACGAGCAGTACTTC.

The V call is TRBV20-1, the J call TRBJ2-4; tentative D call: TRBD1 (6 bases). The CDR3 is made up of 11 amino acids. Germline CDR1 and CDR2: DFQATT and SNEGSKA (reference sequence). V lost 6 bases and J 8 bases, leaving 11 bases between the germline ends. The CDR3 DNA is TGCAGTGCACAAGGGGGTGACATTCAGTACTTC. Translating it yields CSAQGGDIQYF.

V usage is TRBV7-2 and J usage is TRBJ1-2; no firm D call. V lost 5 bases, J lost 4 bases, and 11 bases lay in between. Germline-derived CDR1 and CDR2 are SGHTA and FQGNSA. This CDR3 comprises 13 residues. The CDR3, as DNA: TGTGCCAGCAGCCGTGACGGAGGCTATGGCTACACCTTC. Translating it yields CASSRDGGYGYTF.

V is TRBV7-6 and J is TRBJ1-1; possible D gene TRBD1, 6 bases. Trimming pared 1 base from V and 3 bases from J, leaving 9 bases between. The CDR3 has 14 amino acids. Germline V gene data show CDR1 as SGHVS and CDR2 as FNYEAQ. The CDR3 here is CASSLGQGYTEAFF. The CDR3 DNA is TGTGCCAGCAGCTTAGGGCAGGGGTACACTGAAGCTTTCTTT.

The chain combines TRBV7-3 with TRBJ1-4; a weak D match, TRBD1 (5 bases). V gave up 6 bases and J gave up 10 bases, with 15 bases separating them. The CDR3 spans 13 residues. Germline loops: CDR1 SGHTA, CDR2 FQGTGA. The CDR3 is CASSTDISGKLFF. CDR3 coding DNA: TGTGCCAGCAGTACGGACATCTCTGGAAAACTGTTTTTT.

The genes are TRBV11-1 and TRBJ1-2; D not resolved. The germline V gene has CDR1 SGHAT and CDR2 FQDESV (reference sequence). V was cut by 3 bases and J by 2 bases, with 10 bases left in between. This CDR3 contains 14 residues. The CDR3 loop is CASSFGHGNYGYTF. The DNA of the CDR3 is TGTGCCAGCAGCTTCGGTCACGGAAACTATGGCTACACCTTC.

V gene TRBV28 combines with J gene TRBJ2-7, with D uncertain. Germline V CDR1 and CDR2: MDHEN, SYDVKM. This CDR3 has 15 residues. Trimming shortened V by 5 bases and J by 0 bases, and 14 bases separated the two germline ends. The CDR3, as DNA: TGTGCCAGCAGTCCTCGGGTGGCTAGCTCCTACGAGCAGTACTTC. It yields the protein CASSPRVASSYEQYF.

The chain uses TRBV28 and TRBJ1-1; D might be TRBD1 (5 bases). Between the trimmed V and J ends, which lost 7 bases and 7 bases, there was a span of 28 bases. The germline V gene has CDR1 MDHEN and CDR2 SYDVKM. This CDR3 is built from 17 residues. Here the CDR3 reads CASISPPTTGGRFEAFF. The CDR3 DNA follows: TGTGCCAGCATTTCCCCCCCCACGACGGGGGGACGTTTTGAAGCTTTCTTT.

The chain uses TRBV5-1 and TRBJ1-1; D not resolved. The V end lost 3 bases, the J end lost 1 base, and 10 bases lay between the germline ends. CDR1 is SGHRS and CDR2 is YFSETQ in the germline V gene. The CDR3 contains 14 residues. CDR3 loop: CASSSDPQNTEAFF. The CDR3 nucleotides read TGCGCCAGCAGCTCTGACCCCCAGAACACTGAAGCTTTCTTT.

Of note for this clone: Other nucleotide sequences from this sample produce the same CDR3. The chain employs TRBV5-5 and TRBJ1-5; 9 bases line up with TRBD1. The CDR3 consists of 14 residues. Germline values: CDR1 SGHKS, CDR2 YYEKEE (reference sequence). Trimming at V came to 4 bases and at J to 6 bases, leaving 5 bases not matched to a gene. CDR3 bases: TGTGCCAGCAGCACAACAGGGGGCGGTCAGCCCCAGCATTTT. It yields the protein CASSTTGGGQPQHF.

V usage is TRBV7-2 and J usage is TRBJ1-1, with D possibly TRBD1 on 5 matching bases. Germline V gene lookup returns CDR1 SGHTA and CDR2 FQGNSA. Trimming took 1 base from V and 1 from J, leaving 10 bases between them. The CDR3 length is 15 residues. CDR3 coding DNA: TGTGCCAGCAGCTTAGGGGGGATACGGAACACTGAAGCTTTCTTT. Translated, it gives CASSLGGIRNTEAFF.

This chain uses TRBV5-8 with TRBJ2-1; 8 bases are shared with TRBD2. The CDR3 covers 15 residues. Germline trimming cut 4 bases from V and 0 bases from J; bases unmatched to any gene: 3. Germline CDR1 SGHTS, CDR2 YDEGEE. The CDR3 spells CASSAGTSSYNEQFF. The CDR3 region has the DNA TGTGCCAGCAGCGCCGGGACTAGCTCCTACAATGAGCAGTTCTTC.

This clone was counted between two and nine times. The V gene is TRBV28, the J gene TRBJ1-2, with 8 bases that match TRBD1. V was clipped by 7 bases and J by 8 bases; unmatched bases: 15. The V gene's germline CDR1 is MDHEN and CDR2 SYDVKM. The CDR3 is 15 residues long. CDR3 sequence (DNA): TGTGCCAGCAAGCTGGAGGACAGGGATGCGCGGGGCTACACCTTC. It is translated as CASKLEDRDARGYTF.